This T cell receptor beta chain originates from a study of T cells in Graves' hyperthyroidism and ophthalmopathy. V lost 4 bases to trimming and J lost 2 bases, with 12 bases between them. The CDR3 totals 14 residues. Germline loops: CDR1 SGHVS, CDR2 FQNEAQ. The TCR beta CDR3 regions underwent amplification using RNA transcripts as the source. The TCR CDR3 was amplified in a first-round RT-PCR using the HTBI primer set. TCRdb reanalysed the multiplex PCR reads using MiXCR and keeps one entry per CDR3 protein. The sample records some 440,000 distinct CDR3 sequences, about 15% being singletons. This clonotype has ten or more counts. The antigen remains unidentified. Points from the study as a whole: Ophthalmopathy cases were set apart from stable hyperthyroidism by a 13 V-J model.

The sequenced material came from blood. The origin of this receptor is a young woman with Graves' hyperthyroidism. The chain links TRBV7-8 to TRBJ2-7; D remains unclear. The CDR3: CASSSLGQAYEQYF. In DNA form, the CDR3 reads TGTGCCAGCAGCTCCCTTGGGCAGGCCTACGAGCAGTACTTC. The variable domain in full, completed from reference TRBV7-8 and TRBJ2-7, reads GAGVSQSPRYKVAKRGQDVALRCDPISGHVSLFWYQQALGQGPEFLTYFQNEAQLDKSGLPSDRFFAERPEGSVSTLKIQRTQQEDSAVYLCASSSLGQAYEQYFGPGTRLTVT.